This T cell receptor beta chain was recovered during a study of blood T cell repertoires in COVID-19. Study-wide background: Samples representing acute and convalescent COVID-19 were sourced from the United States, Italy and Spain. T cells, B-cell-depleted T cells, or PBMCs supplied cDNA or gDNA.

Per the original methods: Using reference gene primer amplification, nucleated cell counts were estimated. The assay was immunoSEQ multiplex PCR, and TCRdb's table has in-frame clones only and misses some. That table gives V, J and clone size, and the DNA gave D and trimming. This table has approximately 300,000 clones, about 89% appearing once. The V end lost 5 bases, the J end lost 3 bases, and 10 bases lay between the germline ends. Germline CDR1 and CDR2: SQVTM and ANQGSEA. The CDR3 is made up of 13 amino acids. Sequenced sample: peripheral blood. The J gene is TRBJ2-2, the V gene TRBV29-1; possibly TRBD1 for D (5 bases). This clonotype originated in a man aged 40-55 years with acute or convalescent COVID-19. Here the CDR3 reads CSVKGPDTGELFF. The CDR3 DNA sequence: TGCAGCGTTAAGGGGCCTGACACCGGGGAGCTGTTTTTT.